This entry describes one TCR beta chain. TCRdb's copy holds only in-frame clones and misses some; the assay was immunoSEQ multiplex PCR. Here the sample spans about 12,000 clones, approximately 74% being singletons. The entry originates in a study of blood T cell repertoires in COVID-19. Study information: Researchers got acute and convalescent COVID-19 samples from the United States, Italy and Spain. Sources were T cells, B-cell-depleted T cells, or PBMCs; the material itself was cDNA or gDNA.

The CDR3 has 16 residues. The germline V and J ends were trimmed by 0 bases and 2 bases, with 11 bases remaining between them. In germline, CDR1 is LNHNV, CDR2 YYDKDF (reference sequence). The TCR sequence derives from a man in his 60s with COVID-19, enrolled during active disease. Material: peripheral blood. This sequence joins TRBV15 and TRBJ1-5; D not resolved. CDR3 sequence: CATSREAAEGNQPQHF. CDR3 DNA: TGTGCCACCAGCAGAGAGGCTGCCGAGGGCAATCAGCCCCAGCATTTT.